A single TCR beta chain is shown here with its context. The data stem from a study of blood T cells in healthy people across ages. Germline CDR1 DFQATT, CDR2 SNEGSKA (reference sequence). The CDR3 runs 14 residues. The ends were cut back, 4 bases at V and 0 bases at J, with 10 bases in the middle. The second PCR ran roughly 7 to 12 cycles with a sample-barcoded 5' primer and J-beta primers. TCRdb ran MiXCR on the 5' RACE reads and lists one entry per CDR3 protein. The sample contains over 700,000 distinct CDR3 sequences, around 25% of which appear only once. A further study also used this sample, focusing on T cells of mothers and their children. From that paper: The TCR beta CDR3 read count exceeded 8.5 million for each mother and was approximately 3 million for each child.

V gene TRBV20-1 combines with J gene TRBJ2-1; D remains unclear. This receptor was obtained from a boy younger than 18 in good health. The sample was blood. This CDR3 reads CSAIDLSSYNEQFF. In DNA form, the CDR3 reads TGCAGTGCTATAGACCTGAGCTCCTACAATGAGCAGTTCTTC.